This T cell receptor (beta chain) came from a study of OX40 agonist ivuxolimab in advanced cancers. The study's findings and limits: Some of the nonresponding patients also showed low levels of normalized T-cell clonal expansion. Relative to CD4+, CD8+ T cells held more expanded clones on average. CD4+ and CD8+ blood T cells expanded clonally by week 6 at 0.1 to 3.0 mg/kg.

Germline V gene lookup returns CDR1 GTSNPN and CDR2 SVGIG (reference sequence). The CDR3 runs to 13 residues. Trimming pared 0 bases from V and 3 bases from J, leaving 8 bases between. The assay was immunoSEQ multiplex PCR, and TCRdb's table has in-frame clones only and misses some. The sample records around 67,000 clones, less than 90% being singletons. On this clone: Its antigen is unknown.

The chain recombines TRBV30 with TRBJ2-5; D uncertain. The sample here was CD4+ or CD8+ T cells sorted from blood, taken in a trial of the OX40 agonist ivuxolimab. The TCR was taken from an adult with an advanced solid tumor such as melanoma, head and neck, liver or kidney cancer. CDR3 amino acids: CAWSVYIKETQYF. CDR3 in DNA: TGTGCCTGGAGTGTTTACATTAAAGAGACCCAGTACTTC.